This TCR beta chain was sequenced during a study of naive and memory T cell subsets. Overall study results and limits: TCR abundance followed a power law differing between naive and memory subsets. From naive to CM, EM and EMRA, diversity decreased and Gini increased. Over 85% of naive TCR sequences appeared only once, unlike memory subsets.

This clonotype appeared a few times. As yet, its antigen is unknown. CD8 T cells were positively selected from what remained after CD4 positive selection. The beta constant-region primer was an equimolar mix of two oligonucleotides covering TRBC1 and TRBC2. Via MiXCR, TCRdb re-called the UMI-ligation and nested PCR reads, giving one row per CDR3 protein. The table records roughly 140,000 distinct CDR3 sequences, over 15% of them present only once. This CDR3 spans 14 amino acids. V gave up 3 bases and J gave up 3 bases, with 10 bases separating them. The germline V gene encodes CDR1 SGHRS and CDR2 YFSETQ.

The gene calls are TRBV5-1 and TRBJ1-5; TRBD1 might be the D (5 bases). This receptor was identified in a human donor in good health. The sequencing input was naive CD4+ T cells from blood. The CDR3 DNA reads TGCGCCAGCAGCTCTGACAGCAACAATCAGCCCCAGCATTTT. It yields the protein CASSSDSNNQPQHF. The full variable domain, rest sourced from reference TRBV5-1 and TRBJ1-5, is KAGVTQTPRYLIKTRGQQVTLSCSPISGHRSVSWYQQTPGQGLQFLFEYFSETQRNKGNFPGRFSGRQFSNSRSEMNVSTLELGDSALYLCASSSDSNNQPQHFGDGTRLSIL.